The 29 T cell receptor beta chains in this list originate from one sample, sequenced in a study of graft-versus-host responses after intestinal transplantation. Using immunoSEQ multiplex PCR, the repertoire was profiled, and TCRdb retains in-frame clones only, with some absent. The sample contains about 100,000 clones, more than 75% of which appear only once. Their specific antigens are unknown. Specimen: unstimulated CD4+ T cells sorted from spleen or lymph node cells, collected before transplant. The receptors here all came from a human donor who was the organ donor for an intestinal transplant.

The chain joins TRBV11-2 to TRBJ1-6; D unresolved. The CDR3 extends over 15 amino acids. Looked up from germline, CDR1 is SGHAT and CDR2 is FQNNGV. Trimming cost V 1 base and J 8 bases, with 12 bases left between them. CDR3: CASSLAGGTYSPLHF. The CDR3 DNA sequence: TGTGCCAGCAGCTTAGCGGGCGGAACATATTCACCCCTCCACTTT.

The CDR3 region has the DNA TGCGCCAGCAGCTTGGGACAAACGAACACCGGGGAGCTGTTTTTT. This translates into CASSLGQTNTGELFF. The chain has TRBV5-1 and TRBJ2-2; unclear D gene. CDR3 length equals 15 residues. The germline CDR1 and CDR2 sequences are SGHRS and YFSETQ. V lost 0 bases to trimming and J lost 0 bases, with 6 bases between them.

This CDR3 reads CASSLSSGMYEQYF. Written as DNA, the CDR3 is TGCGCCAGCAGCTTGTCTAGCGGAATGTACGAGCAGTACTTC. The J gene is TRBJ2-7, the V gene TRBV5-1; the match to TRBD2 covers 7 bases. CDR3 length: 14 residues. After removal of 1 base from V and 4 bases from J, the junction contained 5 bases not matched to a gene. Looked up from germline, CDR1 is SGHRS and CDR2 is YFSETQ. Filled out from reference TRBV5-1 and TRBJ2-7, the complete variable domain reads KAGVTQTPRYLIKTRGQQVTLSCSPISGHRSVSWYQQTPGQGLQFLFEYFSETQRNKGNFPGRFSGRQFSNSRSEMNVSTLELGDSALYLCASSLSSGMYEQYFGPGTRLTVT.

This sequence joins TRBV4-2 and TRBJ1-2, with 10 bases lining up with TRBD1. The CDR3 sequence is 16 residues long. The germline V gene has CDR1 LGHNA and CDR2 YNFKEQ. J lost 2 bases, V lost 0 bases, and 3 bases had no gene match. This chain's CDR3 is CASSQDRTGGNYGYTF. DNA of the CDR3: TGTGCCAGCAGCCAAGATCGGACAGGGGGGAACTATGGCTACACCTTC.

The genes are TRBV29-1 and TRBJ2-5, with D possibly called TRBD1 or TRBD2 (6 bases each). V gave up 7 bases and J gave up 5 bases, with 17 bases separating them. The CDR3 covers 13 residues. The germline V gene has CDR1 SQVTM and CDR2 ANQGSEA. The CDR3 nucleotides read TGCAGCGCCCCACAGGGAGGTAAGGAGACCCAGTACTTC. Its protein is CSAPQGGKETQYF.

The chain couples TRBV5-1 to TRBJ2-2; D uncertain. Germline values: CDR1 SGHRS, CDR2 YFSETQ. This CDR3 is 14 amino acids long. Trimming cost V 0 bases and J 1 base, with 4 bases left between them. CDR3 sequence reads: CASSLGQNTGELFF. The DNA of the CDR3 is TGCGCCAGCAGCTTGGGGCAGAACACCGGGGAGCTGTTTTTT.

The chain links TRBV2 to TRBJ1-2; D gene ambiguous. CDR3 length equals 9 residues. V lost 1 base to trimming and J lost 9 bases, with 0 bases between them. Germline V gene data show CDR1 as SNHLY and CDR2 as FYNNEI. The CDR3 reads CASSEGYTF. Written as DNA, the CDR3 is TGTGCCAGCAGTGAAGGCTACACCTTC.

The V and J genes are TRBV19 and TRBJ2-5; TRBD1 aligns across 8 bases. J was trimmed by 2 bases and V by 5 bases; bases with no gene match: 7. This CDR3 is 15 amino acids long. Germline values: CDR1 LNHDA, CDR2 SQIVND (reference sequence). CDR3 protein: CASSAYRDRQETQYF. CDR3 DNA sequence: TGTGCCAGTAGTGCCTACCGGGACAGGCAAGAGACCCAGTACTTC.

The chain employs TRBV28 and TRBJ1-5; 8 nucleotides align to TRBD1. The V and J ends lost 5 bases and 1 base, in that order; junction bases with no gene match: 7. This CDR3 is 16 amino acids long. The germline CDR1 and CDR2 sequences are MDHEN and SYDVKM. CDR3 protein: CASSETGGGSNQPQHF. CDR3 nucleotide sequence: TGTGCCAGCAGTGAAACAGGGGGAGGGAGCAATCAGCCCCAGCATTTT. The entire variable domain, with the rest obtained from reference TRBV28 and TRBJ1-5, is as follows: DVKVTQSSRYLVKRTGEKVFLECVQDMDHENMFWYRQDPGLGLRLIYFSYDVKMKEKGDIPEGYSVSREKKERFSLILESASTNQTSMYLCASSETGGGSNQPQHFGDGTRLSIL.

This chain links TRBV30 with TRBJ2-7; D unclear. The CDR3 has 13 residues. The V end lost 0 bases, the J end lost 3 bases, and 9 bases lay between the germline ends. Germline loops: CDR1 GTSNPN, CDR2 SVGIG (reference sequence). The CDR3 region has the DNA TGTGCCTGGAGTGTCCCCCCCTTCTACGAGCAGTACTTC. This codes for CAWSVPPFYEQYF.

The rearrangement uses TRBV6-5 and TRBJ1-5, with D possibly TRBD1 on 6 matching bases. This CDR3 has 14 residues. V lost 2 bases and J 4 bases, leaving 9 bases between the germline ends. CDR1 MNHEY and CDR2 SVGAGI come from the germline V gene. In nucleotides, the CDR3 is TGTGCCAGCAGTTACAGGGGGGGAAATCAGCCCCAGCATTTT. Its translation is CASSYRGGNQPQHF.

The gene calls are TRBV5-6 and TRBJ2-2; 8 bases map to TRBD1. The CDR3 length is 16 residues. Unmatched junction bases numbered 10, after V lost 4 bases and J lost 5 bases. Germline CDR1 and CDR2: SGHDT and YYEEEE. The CDR3: CASSKPPDRDTGELFF. For the CDR3, the DNA is TGTGCCAGCAGCAAGCCCCCGGACAGGGATACCGGGGAGCTGTTTTTT. The complete variable domain, with remaining parts taken from reference TRBV5-6 and TRBJ2-2, reads DAGVTQSPTHLIKTRGQQVTLRCSPKSGHDTVSWYQQALGQGPQFIFQYYEEEERQRGNFPDRFSGHQFPNYSSELNVNALLLGDSALYLCASSKPPDRDTGELFFGEGSRLTVL.

V gene TRBV18 combines with J gene TRBJ1-2; the D gene is possibly TRBD1 (6 bases). The V and J ends lost 3 bases and 4 bases respectively, with 9 bases between them. This CDR3 is 13 amino acids long. In germline, CDR1 is KGHSH, CDR2 LQKENI. CDR3 sequence (DNA): TGTGCCAGCTCACCGACAGGAATCTATGGCTACACCTTC. It encodes CASSPTGIYGYTF.

The chain uses TRBV7-9 and TRBJ1-5; D uncertain. CDR3 length equals 14 residues. Trimming took off 4 bases at V and 4 bases at J, with 11 bases between the two ends. Germline-derived CDR1 and CDR2 are SEHNR and FQNEAQ (reference sequence). DNA for the CDR3: TGTGCCAGCAGCTCCCGAACCGTAAATCAGCCCCAGCATTTT. It encodes CASSSRTVNQPQHF.

The chain has TRBV27 and TRBJ1-1, with D possibly TRBD1 on 6 matching bases. Germline V gene lookup returns CDR1 MNHEY and CDR2 SMNVEV (reference sequence). V was cut by 5 bases and J by 1 base, with 11 bases left in between. The CDR3 has 14 residues. The CDR3 reads CASSQHRANTEAFF. The DNA for the CDR3 is TGTGCCAGCAGTCAACACAGGGCGAACACTGAAGCTTTCTTT.

This chain links TRBV6-5 with TRBJ2-7; D remains ambiguous. In germline, CDR1 is MNHEY, CDR2 SVGAGI. CDR3 size: 16 residues. Between the trimmed V and J ends, which lost 4 bases and 2 bases, there was a span of 18 bases. The CDR3 DNA reads as TGTGCCAGCAGTTCCTCCATGCCGTCCGGTGCCTACGAGCAGTACTTC. This gives the protein CASSSSMPSGAYEQYF.

The rearrangement uses TRBV18 and TRBJ2-5; D uncertain. V lost 1 base and J lost 2, with 14 bases in between. The germline gives CDR1 KGHSH, CDR2 LQKENI. The CDR3 consists of 16 residues. The CDR3 protein is CASSPRDSISQETQYF. In DNA, the CDR3 is TGTGCCAGCTCACCACGAGACTCCATTAGTCAAGAGACCCAGTACTTC.

This chain links TRBV4-2 with TRBJ1-1; the D gene is possibly TRBD1 (5 bases). Trimming took off 0 bases at V and 1 base at J, with 12 bases between the two ends. This CDR3 region has 16 residues. Per the germline V gene, CDR1 is LGHNA and CDR2 is YNFKEQ. CDR3 amino acids: CASSQDRGDRNTEAFF. CDR3 bases: TGTGCCAGCAGCCAAGATCGGGGGGATAGGAACACTGAAGCTTTCTTT.

This sequence joins TRBV5-5 and TRBJ1-1, with D perhaps matching TRBD1 (5 bases). The V gene lost 2 bases and the J gene lost 1 base, with 15 bases spanning the gap. The CDR3 length is 16 residues. The germline CDR1 and CDR2 sequences are SGHKS and YYEKEE (reference sequence). The DNA of the CDR3 is TGTGCCAGCAGCTTTTGGGGTATGGGGACGAACACTGAAGCTTTCTTT. Translated, it gives CASSFWGMGTNTEAFF.

V and J are TRBV6-5 and TRBJ2-7; 8 bases are shared with TRBD1. Per germline, CDR1 MNHEY and CDR2 SVGAGI. J gave up 5 bases and V 6 bases, and 12 bases lay outside the gene matches. The CDR3 loop spans 15 amino acids. The CDR3 reads CASRPGGAGVHEQYF. DNA for the CDR3: TGTGCCAGCAGACCAGGGGGCGCGGGTGTCCACGAGCAGTACTTC.

This clone was counted between two and nine times. This sequence joins TRBV25-1 and TRBJ2-2, with 8 positions matching TRBD1. The J segment lost 6 bases and the V segment lost 3 bases, leaving 9 bases of the junction unmatched. The CDR3 loop spans 16 amino acids. Germline loops: CDR1 MGHDK, CDR2 SYGVNS. The CDR3 DNA sequence: TGTGCCAGCAGTGATCTCCACAGGGGGGACGCCGGGGAGCTGTTTTTT. It is translated as CASSDLHRGDAGELFF.

This clone appeared a single time. The chain uses TRBV27 and TRBJ1-6, with D hard to call. This CDR3 has 15 residues. Germline V gives CDR1 MNHEY, CDR2 SMNVEV (reference sequence). V lost 7 bases and J lost 2, with 12 bases in between. The CDR3 loop is CASNRADTYNSPLHF. The DNA of the CDR3 is TGTGCCAGCAACCGAGCAGACACCTATAATTCACCCCTCCACTTT.

This clone has only a few counts. A read error may account for a junction end that differs from germline. The chain links TRBV6-6 to TRBJ2-7; D may correspond to TRBD1 or TRBD2 (5 bases each). This CDR3 comprises 11 residues. Germline CDR1 is MNHNY and CDR2 is SVGAGI (reference sequence). The CDR3 protein is CASSADGARDF. Written as DNA, the CDR3 is TGTGCCAGCAGTGCCGACGGGGCCCGGGACTTC.

The chain couples TRBV4-1 to TRBJ1-1; 7 bases fit TRBD1. The CDR3 has 16 amino acids. Germline CDR1 reads MGHRA; CDR2 reads YSYEKL. Germline trimming cut 4 bases from V and 0 bases from J; bases unmatched to any gene: 8. CDR3 DNA: TGCGCCAGCAGCCCGCGACAGGGCTACATGAACACTGAAGCTTTCTTT. Translation: CASSPRQGYMNTEAFF.

The V and J genes are TRBV7-6 and TRBJ2-1; D gene ambiguous. Between the trimmed V and J ends, which lost 1 base and 5 bases, there was a span of 12 bases. This CDR3 is 15 amino acids long. Germline CDR1 is SGHVS and CDR2 is FNYEAQ. The CDR3, as DNA: TGTGCCAGCAGCTTAGTATGGTTGAACAACAATGAGCAGTTCTTC. Translating gives CASSLVWLNNNEQFF.

The chain recombines TRBV6-1 with TRBJ1-2, with D perhaps matching TRBD1 (6 bases). Germline CDR1 is MNHNS and CDR2 is SASEGT. This CDR3 comprises 18 residues. V lost 3 bases, J lost 2 bases, and 22 bases lay in between. CDR3 residues: CASSDPARQKGTNYGYTF. The DNA of the CDR3 is TGTGCCAGCAGTGACCCGGCTCGACAGAAGGGGACAAACTATGGCTACACCTTC.

V gene TRBV5-1 combines with J gene TRBJ1-1, with a possible D match to TRBD1 (5 bases). The CDR3 has 16 residues. V lost 1 base and J 1 base, leaving 14 bases between the germline ends. The germline V gene encodes CDR1 SGHRS and CDR2 YFSETQ. In DNA form, the CDR3 reads TGCGCCAGCAGCTTGAGGCCGACAGCCCGGAACACTGAAGCTTTCTTT. It is translated as CASSLRPTARNTEAFF.

In this sample, this clone turned up once. The chain uses TRBV5-1 and TRBJ2-2; D gene unclear. The CDR3 is made up of 11 amino acids. V shed 5 bases and J shed 6 bases, with 5 bases lying between them. Germline V CDR1 and CDR2: SGHRS, YFSETQ. For the CDR3, the DNA is TGCGCCAGCAGGGAGTCCGGGGAGCTGTTTTTT. Translation: CASRESGELFF.

This chain connects TRBV28 to TRBJ1-4, with D unclear. Germline V lookup: CDR1 MDHEN, CDR2 SYDVKM. This CDR3 is built from 14 residues. V lost 2 bases, J lost 3 bases, and 7 bases lay in between. The CDR3, as DNA: TGTGCCAGCAGTTTAATCAGTTCTAATGAAAAACTGTTTTTT. Translating gives CASSLISSNEKLFF.